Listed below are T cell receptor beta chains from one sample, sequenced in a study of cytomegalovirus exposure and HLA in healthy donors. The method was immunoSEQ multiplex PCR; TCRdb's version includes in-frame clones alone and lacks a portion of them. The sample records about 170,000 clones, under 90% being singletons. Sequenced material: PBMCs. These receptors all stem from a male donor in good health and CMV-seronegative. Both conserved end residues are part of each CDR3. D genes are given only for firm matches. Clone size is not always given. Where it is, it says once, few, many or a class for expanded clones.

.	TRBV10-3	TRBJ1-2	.	CATNAGYGYTF	TGTGCCACCAACGCAGGGTATGGCTACACCTTC
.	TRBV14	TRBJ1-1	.	CASSPGTHTTTVNTEAFF	TGTGCCAGCAGCCCGGGGACACACACAACGACGGTGAACACTGAAGCTTTCTTT
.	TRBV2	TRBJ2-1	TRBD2	CASNRGGLGGSSYNEQFF	TGTGCCAGCAATCGGGGGGGGTTGGGCGGAAGCTCCTACAATGAGCAGTTCTTC
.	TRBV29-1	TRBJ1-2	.	CSVERGIGYGYTF	TGCAGCGTTGAAAGGGGAATTGGCTATGGCTACACCTTC
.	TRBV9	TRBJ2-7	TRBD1	CASSPRQGNSYEQYF	TGTGCCAGCAGCCCCCGACAGGGGAACTCCTACGAGCAGTACTTC
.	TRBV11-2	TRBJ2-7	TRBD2	CASSLEVGGHYEQYF	TGTGCCAGCAGCTTAGAGGTGGGAGGGCACTACGAGCAGTACTTC
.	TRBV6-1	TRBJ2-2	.	CASSEQGSGELFF	TGTGCCAGCAGTGAACAGGGTTCCGGGGAGCTGTTTTTT
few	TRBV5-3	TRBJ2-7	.	CARMVASEYEQYF	TGTGCCAGAATGGTCGCTAGCGAATACGAGCAGTACTTC
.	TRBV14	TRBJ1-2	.	CASSQAERGAPGGYTF	TGTGCCAGCAGCCAAGCCGAGCGGGGGGCGCCGGGGGGCTACACCTTC
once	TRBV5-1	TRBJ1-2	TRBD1	CASSGGTERYGYTF	TGCGCCAGCAGCGGAGGGACAGAGCGTTATGGCTACACCTTC
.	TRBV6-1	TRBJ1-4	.	CATRDAGREKLFF	TGTGCCACCCGAGACGCGGGAAGGGAAAAACTGTTTTTT
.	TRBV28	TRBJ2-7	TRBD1	CASRAAGTAYEQYF	TGTGCCAGCAGGGCCGCCGGGACAGCCTACGAGCAGTACTTC
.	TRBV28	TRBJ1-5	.	CASTNGGGSQPQHF	TGTGCCAGCACTAATGGGGGGGGATCACAGCCCCAGCATTTT
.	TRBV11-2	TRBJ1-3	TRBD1	CATRGPGNTIYF	TGTGCGACCAGGGGGCCCGGAAACACCATATATTTT
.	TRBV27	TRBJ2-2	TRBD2	CASSYGQLAGTGELFF	TGTGCCAGCAGTTATGGACAGCTAGCGGGCACCGGGGAGCTGTTTTTT
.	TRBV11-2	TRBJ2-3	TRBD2	CASSPRLAGVNTDTQYF	TGTGCCAGCAGCCCCAGACTAGCGGGAGTCAACACAGATACGCAGTATTTT
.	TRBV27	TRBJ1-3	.	CASSFGATGNTIYF	TGTGCCAGCAGTTTTGGGGCCACTGGAAACACCATATATTTT
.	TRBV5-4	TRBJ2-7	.	CASSLASSGVSYEQYF	TGTGCCAGCAGCTTGGCCTCTTCCGGAGTATCCTACGAGCAGTACTTC
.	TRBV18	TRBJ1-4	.	CASSPRGDVEKLFF	TGTGCCAGCTCACCCCGGGGGGACGTTGAAAAACTGTTTTTT
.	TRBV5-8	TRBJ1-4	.	CASSLRGRGFEKLFF	TGTGCCAGCAGTTTAAGGGGCAGGGGTTTTGAAAAACTGTTTTTT
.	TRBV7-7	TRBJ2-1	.	CASSSTSSEINEQFF	TGTGCCAGCAGCTCAACCTCTAGCGAGATTAATGAGCAGTTCTTC
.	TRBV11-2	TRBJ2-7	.	CASSTNRDLTYEQYF	TGTGCCAGCAGCACAAACAGGGACCTAACCTACGAGCAGTACTTC
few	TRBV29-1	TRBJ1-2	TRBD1	CAITWGTGGGYTF	TGCGCGATAACGTGGGGGACAGGGGGGGGCTACACCTTC
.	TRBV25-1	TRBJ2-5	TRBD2	CASSTGGIETQYF	TGTGCCAGCAGCACGGGGGGAATAGAGACCCAGTACTTC
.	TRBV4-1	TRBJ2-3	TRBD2	CASSRSGAGGSTDTQYF	TGCGCCAGCAGCCGCTCAGGAGCGGGGGGAAGCACAGATACGCAGTATTTT
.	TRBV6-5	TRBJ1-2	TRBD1	CASTPGQGGGYTF	TGTGCCAGCACCCCCGGACAGGGGGGTGGCTACACCTTC
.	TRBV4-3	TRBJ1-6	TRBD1	CASSQGDTGTGFFRSYNSPLHF	TGCGCCAGCAGCCAAGGTGATACCGGGACAGGGTTTTTTCGGTCCTATAATTCACCCCTCCACTTT
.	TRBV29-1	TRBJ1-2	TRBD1	CSVDAGGYGYTF	TGCAGCGTGGATGCAGGGGGCTATGGCTACACCTTC
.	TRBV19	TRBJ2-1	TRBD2	CASSIGVPGLAGRSYNEQFF	TGTGCCAGTAGTATCGGTGTTCCGGGACTAGCGGGGCGATCCTACAATGAGCAGTTCTTC
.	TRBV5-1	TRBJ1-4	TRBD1	CASSLSTGGEKLFF	TGCGCCAGCAGCTTGTCCACAGGGGGTGAAAAACTGTTTTTT
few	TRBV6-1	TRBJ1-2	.	CASSEDELNGYTF	TGTGCCAGCAGTGAAGATGAACTGAATGGCTACACCTTC
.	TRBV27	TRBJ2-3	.	CASSQGGKPGAGAYIDTQYF	TGTGCCAGCAGTCAGGGGGGGAAACCAGGAGCGGGAGCCTACATTGATACGCAGTATTTT
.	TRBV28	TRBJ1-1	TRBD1	CASSPTQGAVTEAFF	TGTGCCAGCAGTCCGACACAGGGGGCGGTCACTGAAGCTTTCTTT
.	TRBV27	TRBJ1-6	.	CASSFLPTTGSPLHF	TGTGCCAGCAGTTTCCTGCCGACCACCGGGTCACCCCTCCACTTT
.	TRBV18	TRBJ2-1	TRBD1	CASSPPGQGADNEQFF	TGTGCCAGCTCACCACCGGGGCAGGGGGCGGACAATGAGCAGTTCTTC
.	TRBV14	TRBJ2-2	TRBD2	CASSQLSGSRTGELFF	TGTGCCAGCAGCCAACTTAGCGGGAGTCGTACCGGGGAGCTGTTTTTT
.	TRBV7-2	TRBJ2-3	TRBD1	CASSPGQGDTDTQYF	TGTGCCAGCAGCCCCGGACAGGGAGACACAGATACGCAGTATTTT
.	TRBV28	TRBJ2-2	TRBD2	CASSLGGQNTGELFF	TGTGCCAGCAGTTTGGGAGGGCAGAACACCGGGGAGCTGTTTTTT
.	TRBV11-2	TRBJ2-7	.	CASSLVGQVFHEQYF	TGTGCCAGCAGCTTAGTAGGTCAGGTTTTCCACGAGCAGTACTTC
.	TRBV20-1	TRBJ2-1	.	CSAGWSEQFF	TGCAGTGCTGGATGGAGTGAGCAGTTCTTC
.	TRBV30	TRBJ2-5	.	CAWIEQGNQETQYF	TGTGCCTGGATCGAACAGGGAAACCAAGAGACCCAGTACTTC
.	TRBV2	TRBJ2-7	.	CASKAGVLYEQYF	TGTGCCAGCAAAGCAGGGGTATTATACGAGCAGTACTTC
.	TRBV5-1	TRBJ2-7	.	CASSYGQNTYEQYF	TGCGCCAGCAGCTACGGACAGAACACCTACGAGCAGTACTTC
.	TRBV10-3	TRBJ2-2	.	CAISDIAVPFANTGELFF	TGTGCCATCAGTGATATAGCGGTGCCGTTCGCGAACACCGGGGAGCTGTTTTTT
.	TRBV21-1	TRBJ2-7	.	CASSEWGDCTYEQYF	TGTGCCAGCAGCGAATGGGGAGACTGCACCTACGAGCAGTACTTC